One and the same sample provided the 16 T cell receptor beta chains below, sequenced in a study of Graves' ophthalmopathy and Graves' hyperthyroidism. Amplification targeted the TCR beta CDR3 regions, with RNA transcripts as the source material. HTBI primers served in a first-round RT-PCR, which a second-round multiplex PCR followed. MiXCR was run by TCRdb on the multiplex PCR reads, yielding one entry per CDR3 protein. The sample lists over a million distinct CDR3 sequences, about two fifths occurring once. The material sequenced was peripheral blood or thyroid tissue (not recorded which). These receptors all come from an adult man with Graves' hyperthyroidism.

This clonotype was counted ten times or more. The chain recombines TRBV6-6 with TRBJ2-7; D is perhaps TRBD1 (7 bases). The V gene's germline CDR1 is MNHNY and CDR2 SVGAGI (reference sequence). This CDR3 region has 19 residues. With 7 bases removed from V and 4 bases from J, the gap between germline ends came to 32 bases. The CDR3 loop reads CASTNDRVTRGRREYEQYF. In nucleotides, the CDR3 is TGTGCCAGCACTAACGACAGGGTGACTAGAGGCCGACGCGAATACGAGCAGTACTTC.

On this clonotype itself: This sequence may be a read error, since a much larger clone differs from it by one base. CDR3 bases: TGCGCCAGCAAAGGACAGTACTATGGCTGCACCTTC. Translating it yields CASKGQYYGCTF. This sequence joins TRBV4-1 and TRBJ1-2; a weak D match, TRBD1 (6 bases). CDR3 length: 12 amino acids. From germline, CDR1 is MGHRA and CDR2 YSYEKL.

J is TRBJ2-7 and V is TRBV15; 8 bases fit TRBD2. Judging by the DNA end, TRBJ2-1 fits better; the J call may be wrong. Germline CDR1 is LNHNV and CDR2 is YYDKDF (reference sequence). The CDR3 has 15 residues. The DNA for the CDR3 is TGTGCCACCAGCAGAGATCGGGAGGGGTACAATGAGCAGTTCTTC. This encodes CATSRDREGYNEQFF.

V and J are TRBV2 and TRBJ1-2; TRBD1 might be the D (6 bases). V was cut by 5 bases and J by 4 bases, with 41 bases left in between. The germline V gene has CDR1 SNHLY and CDR2 FYNNEI. This CDR3 contains 23 residues. The CDR3 DNA reads TGTGCCAGCAGTCCCACCCTGGCCCTGGATGTTAATGAAAAGGGGGAGGCAGCCTATGGCTACACCTTC. As protein: CASSPTLALDVNEKGEAAYGYTF.

This clonotype was observed many times. The CDR3 region is CASSRSDWQETQYF. The CDR3 DNA sequence: TGTGCCAGCAGCCGCTCTGATTGGCAAGAGACCCAGTACTTC. The chain carries TRBV12-3 or TRBV12-4 and TRBJ2-5; D not certain. Trimming removed 6 bases from V and 2 bases from J, with 13 bases in between. The CDR3 covers 14 residues.

The chain joins TRBV7-8 to TRBJ2-2; 8 nucleotides line up with TRBD1. Trimming cost V 7 bases and J 4 bases; bases outside gene matches: 5. Germline V gives CDR1 SGHVS, CDR2 FQNEAQ. The CDR3 spans 14 residues. CDR3 coding DNA: TGTGCCAGCACCCAGGGGGCTAGCACCGGGGAGCTGTTTTTT. Translating gives CASTQGASTGELFF.

The V and J genes are TRBV7-8 and TRBJ2-7; 8 bases are shared with TRBD2. Trimming cost V 3 bases and J 5 bases; bases outside gene matches: 12. The CDR3 is 16 amino acids. The germline CDR1 and CDR2 sequences are SGHVS and FQNEAQ. CDR3 DNA sequence: TGTGCCAGCAGCTTGGCCCGGGTAGCGGGAATTCACGAGCAGTACTTC. It yields the protein CASSLARVAGIHEQYF.

The CDR3: CASSAGPGEQYF. Here the CDR3 DNA reads TGTGCCAGCAGTGCGGGGCCGGGAGAGCAGTACTTC. This chain uses TRBV12-3 or TRBV12-4 with TRBJ2-7; D is possibly TRBD2 (6 bases). The CDR3 is 12 amino acids. V was clipped by 5 bases and J by 7 bases, with 12 bases between them.

This chain connects TRBV10-1 to TRBJ2-7; a possible D gene is TRBD1 (5 bases). Between the trimmed V and J ends, which lost 0 bases and 4 bases, there was a span of 10 bases. From germline, CDR1 is WNHNN and CDR2 SYGVQD (reference sequence). There are 14 residues in the CDR3. CDR3 amino acids: CASSESCQGYEQYF. The CDR3 DNA follows: TGCGCCAGCAGTGAGTCCTGCCAGGGTTACGAGCAGTACTTC.

A single count supports this clonotype. The genes are TRBV10-3 and TRBJ1-1, with D perhaps matching TRBD1 (5 bases). The ends were cut back, 5 bases at V and 6 bases at J, with 13 bases in the middle. This CDR3 comprises 13 residues. CDR1 is ENHRY and CDR2 is SYGVKD in the germline V gene. This CDR3 is CAISYGPGPEAFF. Written as DNA, the CDR3 is TGTGCCATCAGTTACGGACCGGGGCCTGAAGCTTTCTTT.

This clonotype was seen once. This sequence joins TRBV20-1 and TRBJ2-5; 10 bases line up with TRBD2. Germline lookup yields CDR1 DFQATT and CDR2 SNEGSKA (reference sequence). The CDR3 contains 14 residues. V lost 6 bases, J lost 5 bases, and 9 bases stayed unmatched. CDR3 sequence reads: CSAGGLAGDETQYF. The CDR3 DNA is TGCAGTGCGGGAGGGCTAGCGGGAGACGAGACCCAGTACTTC.

The genes are TRBV4-3 and TRBJ2-5; D is undetermined. Trimming took off 0 bases at V and 2 bases at J, with 10 bases between the two ends. The CDR3 is 15 residues long. Germline V CDR1 and CDR2: LGHNA, YSLEER. In DNA, the CDR3 is TGCGCCAGCAGCCAAGATCCGGCCGAACAAGAGACCCAGTACTTC. Translation: CASSQDPAEQETQYF.

The table lists this clonotype with many counts. The genes are TRBV7-6 and TRBJ2-2, with D perhaps TRBD1 (5 bases). V lost 2 bases and J lost 0, with 13 bases in between. CDR3 size: 17 residues. In germline, CDR1 is SGHVS, CDR2 FNYEAQ. In DNA form, the CDR3 reads TGTGCCAGCAGCTTAACGTACAGGACGGCGAACACCGGGGAGCTGTTTTTT. Residues: CASSLTYRTANTGELFF.

At least ten counts were recorded for this clonotype. The chain has TRBV12-3 or TRBV12-4 and TRBJ1-5, with 12 bases that match TRBD1. The CDR3 is made up of 19 amino acids. The J segment lost 3 bases and the V segment lost 5 bases, leaving 14 bases of the junction unmatched. The chain's CDR3 is CASSLTRDRGRVDNQPQHF. The DNA of the CDR3 is TGTGCCAGCAGTCTTACTCGGGACAGGGGGCGGGTGGACAATCAGCCCCAGCATTTT.

This clonotype was detected many times. J is TRBJ2-2 and V is TRBV11-2; no clear D. CDR1 and CDR2 from the germline V gene are SGHAT and FQNNGV. The CDR3 runs 16 residues. The V end lost 5 bases, the J end lost 6 bases, and 19 bases lay between the germline ends. The CDR3 here is CASSPSLWTTPGELFF. CDR3 bases: TGTGCCAGCAGCCCCAGCCTTTGGACCACACCCGGGGAGCTGTTTTTT.

This clonotype was detected ten times or more. V gene TRBV29-1 combines with J gene TRBJ2-2; 8 nucleotides agree with TRBD1. The ends lost 7 bases at V and 2 bases at J; junction bases unmatched: 3. Germline lookup yields CDR1 SQVTM and CDR2 ANQGSEA. The CDR3 extends over 13 amino acids. This CDR3 is CSADRDNTGELFF. The CDR3 region has the DNA TGCAGCGCGGACAGGGACAACACCGGGGAGCTGTTTTTT.